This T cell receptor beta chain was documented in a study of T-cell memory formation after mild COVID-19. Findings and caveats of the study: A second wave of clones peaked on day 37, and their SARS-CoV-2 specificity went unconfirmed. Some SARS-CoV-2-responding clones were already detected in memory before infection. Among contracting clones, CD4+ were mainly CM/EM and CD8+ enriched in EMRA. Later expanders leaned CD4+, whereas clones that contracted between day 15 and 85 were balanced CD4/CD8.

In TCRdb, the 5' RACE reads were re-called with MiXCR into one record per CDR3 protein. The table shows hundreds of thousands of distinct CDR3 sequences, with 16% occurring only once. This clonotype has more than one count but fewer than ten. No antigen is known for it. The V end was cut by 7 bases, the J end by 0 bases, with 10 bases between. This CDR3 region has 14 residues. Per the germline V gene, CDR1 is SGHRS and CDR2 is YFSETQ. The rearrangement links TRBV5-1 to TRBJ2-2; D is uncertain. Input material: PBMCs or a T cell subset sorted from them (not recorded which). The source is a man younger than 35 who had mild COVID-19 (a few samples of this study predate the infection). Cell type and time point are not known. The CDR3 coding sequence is TGCGCCAGCGGCCACATGTCGAACACCGGGGAGCTGTTTTTT. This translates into CASGHMSNTGELFF.